Here is one T cell receptor (beta chain) with its context. Its antigen is still unknown. The entry originates in a study of T cell responses to AZD1222 COVID-19 vaccine. Trimming took off 5 bases at V and 3 bases at J, with 11 bases between the two ends. This CDR3 comprises 13 residues. Germline assignment: CDR1 MNHEY and CDR2 SMNVEV (reference sequence). TCRdb keeps only in-frame clones here, not all; method: immunoSEQ multiplex PCR. The profile covers about 160,000 clones, with roughly 90% appearing a single time and about 1.3% taken by the ten largest. Study-level points and caveats: Breadth and depth of Spike-specific TCRs rose after two AZD1222 doses. A mostly white British donor set with more females was recruited, and clonal diversity was possibly underestimated. It was only after the peak T cell response that any repertoires were sampled. Seropositive at baseline were only a handful of AZD1222 recipients.

V and J are TRBV27 and TRBJ2-7; D call uncertain. The sequence came from an adult in good health. Sequencing used peripheral blood, obtained on day 0 of AZD1222 vaccination. The CDR3 loop is CASSPGRFYEQYF. CDR3 coding DNA: TGTGCCAGCAGTCCAGGACGGTTCTACGAGCAGTACTTC.